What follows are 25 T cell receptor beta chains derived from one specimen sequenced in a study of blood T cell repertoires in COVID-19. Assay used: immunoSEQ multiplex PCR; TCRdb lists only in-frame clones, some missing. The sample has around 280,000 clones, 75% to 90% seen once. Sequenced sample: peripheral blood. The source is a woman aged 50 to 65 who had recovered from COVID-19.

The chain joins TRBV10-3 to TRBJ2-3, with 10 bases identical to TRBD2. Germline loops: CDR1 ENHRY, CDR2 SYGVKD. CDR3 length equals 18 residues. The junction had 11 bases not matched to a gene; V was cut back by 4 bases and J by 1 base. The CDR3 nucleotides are TGTGCCATCAGTGGGTTCCTCCGACTAGCGGGCCGCACAGATACGCAGTATTTT. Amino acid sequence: CAISGFLRLAGRTDTQYF.

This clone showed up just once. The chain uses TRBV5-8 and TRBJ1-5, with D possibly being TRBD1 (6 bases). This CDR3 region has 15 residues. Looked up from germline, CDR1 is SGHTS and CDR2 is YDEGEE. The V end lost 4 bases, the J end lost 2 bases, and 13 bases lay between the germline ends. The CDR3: CASSPGQLGNQPQHF. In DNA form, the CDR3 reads TGTGCCAGCAGCCCCGGACAGTTGGGCAATCAGCCCCAGCATTTT.

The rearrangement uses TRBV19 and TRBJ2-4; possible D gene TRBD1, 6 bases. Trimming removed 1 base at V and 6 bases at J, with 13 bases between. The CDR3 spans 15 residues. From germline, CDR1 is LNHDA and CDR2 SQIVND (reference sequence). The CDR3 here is CASSIGPGQLNIQYF. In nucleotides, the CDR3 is TGTGCCAGTAGTATAGGTCCCGGACAGTTAAACATTCAGTACTTC.

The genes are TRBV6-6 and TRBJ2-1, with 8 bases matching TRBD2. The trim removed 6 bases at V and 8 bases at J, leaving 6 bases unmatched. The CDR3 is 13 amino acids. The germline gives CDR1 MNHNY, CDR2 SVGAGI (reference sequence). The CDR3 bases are TGTGCCAGCAGCGCGGGGGGTTTTGATGAGCAGTTCTTC. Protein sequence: CASSAGGFDEQFF.

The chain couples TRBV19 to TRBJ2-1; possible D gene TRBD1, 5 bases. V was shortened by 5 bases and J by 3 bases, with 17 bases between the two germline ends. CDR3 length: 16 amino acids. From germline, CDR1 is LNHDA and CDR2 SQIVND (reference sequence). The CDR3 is CASSGQSPGHYNEQFF. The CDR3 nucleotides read TGTGCCAGTAGTGGCCAGTCGCCAGGGCACTACAATGAGCAGTTCTTC.

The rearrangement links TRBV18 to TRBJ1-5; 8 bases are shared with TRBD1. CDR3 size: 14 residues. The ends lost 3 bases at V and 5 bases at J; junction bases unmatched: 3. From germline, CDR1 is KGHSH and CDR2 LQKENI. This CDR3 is CASSPTTGDQPQHF. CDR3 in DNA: TGTGCCAGCTCACCTACGACAGGGGATCAGCCCCAGCATTTT.

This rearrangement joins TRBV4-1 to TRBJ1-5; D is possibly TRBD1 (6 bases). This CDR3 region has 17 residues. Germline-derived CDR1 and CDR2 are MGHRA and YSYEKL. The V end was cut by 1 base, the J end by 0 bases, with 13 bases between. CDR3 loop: CASSQATGRYSNQPQHF. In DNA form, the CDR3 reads TGCGCCAGCAGCCAAGCGACAGGCCGCTATAGCAATCAGCCCCAGCATTTT.

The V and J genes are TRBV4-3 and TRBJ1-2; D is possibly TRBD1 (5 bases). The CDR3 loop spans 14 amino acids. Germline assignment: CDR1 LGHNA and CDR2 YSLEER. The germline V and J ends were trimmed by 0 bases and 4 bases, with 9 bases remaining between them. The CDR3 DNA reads TGCGCCAGCAGCCAAGAGACAGTTACCTATGGCTACACCTTC. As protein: CASSQETVTYGYTF.

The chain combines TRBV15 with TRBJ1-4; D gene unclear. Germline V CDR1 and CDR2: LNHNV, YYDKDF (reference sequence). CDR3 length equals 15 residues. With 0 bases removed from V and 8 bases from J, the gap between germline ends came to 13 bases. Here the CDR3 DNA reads TGTGCCACCAGCAGAGATGGTCGCAGCGACGAAAAACTGTTTTTT. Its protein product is CATSRDGRSDEKLFF.

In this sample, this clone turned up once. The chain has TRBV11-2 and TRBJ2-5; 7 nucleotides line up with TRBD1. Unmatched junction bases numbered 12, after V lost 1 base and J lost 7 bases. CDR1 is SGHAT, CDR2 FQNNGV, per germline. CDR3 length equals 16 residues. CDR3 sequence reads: CASSLVRSLKGATQYF. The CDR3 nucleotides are TGTGCCAGCAGCTTAGTCAGGTCCTTAAAGGGGGCGACCCAGTACTTC.

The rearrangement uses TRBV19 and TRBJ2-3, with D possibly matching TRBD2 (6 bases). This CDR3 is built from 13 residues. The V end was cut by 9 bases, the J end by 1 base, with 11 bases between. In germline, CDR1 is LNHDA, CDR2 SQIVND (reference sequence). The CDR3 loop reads CASRGEGTDTQYF. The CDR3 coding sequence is TGTGCCAGCAGAGGGGAGGGCACAGATACGCAGTATTTT.

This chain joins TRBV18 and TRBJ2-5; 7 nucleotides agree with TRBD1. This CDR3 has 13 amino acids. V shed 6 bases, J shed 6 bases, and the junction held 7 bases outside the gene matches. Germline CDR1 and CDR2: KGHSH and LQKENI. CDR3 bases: TGTGCCAGCTCCCCGGGACAGACACAGACCCAGTACTTC. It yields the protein CASSPGQTQTQYF.

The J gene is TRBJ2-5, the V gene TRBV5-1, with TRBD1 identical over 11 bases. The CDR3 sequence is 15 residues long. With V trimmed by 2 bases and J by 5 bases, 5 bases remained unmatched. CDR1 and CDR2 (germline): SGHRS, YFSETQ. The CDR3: CASSLAGTGGETQYF. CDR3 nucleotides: TGCGCCAGCAGCTTAGCCGGGACAGGGGGGGAGACCCAGTACTTC.

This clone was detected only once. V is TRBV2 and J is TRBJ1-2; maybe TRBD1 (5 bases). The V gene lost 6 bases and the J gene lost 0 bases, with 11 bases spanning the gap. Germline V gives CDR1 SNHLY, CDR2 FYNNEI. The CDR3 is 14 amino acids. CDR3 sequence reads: CASRRAGPNYGYTF. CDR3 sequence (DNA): TGTGCCAGCAGAAGGGCAGGGCCTAACTATGGCTACACCTTC.

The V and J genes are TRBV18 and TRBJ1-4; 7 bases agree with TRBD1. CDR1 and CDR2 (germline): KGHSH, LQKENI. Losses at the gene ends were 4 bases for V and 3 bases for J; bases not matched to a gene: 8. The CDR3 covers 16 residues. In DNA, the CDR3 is TGTGCCAGCTCACGCTTTGCCGGGACAGCTAATGAAAAACTGTTTTTT. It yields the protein CASSRFAGTANEKLFF.

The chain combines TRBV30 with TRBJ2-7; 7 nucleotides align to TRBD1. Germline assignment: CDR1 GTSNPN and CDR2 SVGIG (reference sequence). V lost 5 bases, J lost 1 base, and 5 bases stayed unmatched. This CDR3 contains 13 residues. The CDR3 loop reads CAWGSGGSYEQYF. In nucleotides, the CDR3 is TGTGCCTGGGGGTCAGGGGGTTCCTACGAGCAGTACTTC.

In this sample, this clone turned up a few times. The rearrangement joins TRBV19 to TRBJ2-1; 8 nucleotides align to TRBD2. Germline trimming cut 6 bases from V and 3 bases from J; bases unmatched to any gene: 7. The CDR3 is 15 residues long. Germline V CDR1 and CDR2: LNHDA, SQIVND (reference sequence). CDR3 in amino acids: CASSPSAGDYNEQFF. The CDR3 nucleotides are TGTGCCAGTAGCCCCTCAGCGGGGGACTACAATGAGCAGTTCTTC.

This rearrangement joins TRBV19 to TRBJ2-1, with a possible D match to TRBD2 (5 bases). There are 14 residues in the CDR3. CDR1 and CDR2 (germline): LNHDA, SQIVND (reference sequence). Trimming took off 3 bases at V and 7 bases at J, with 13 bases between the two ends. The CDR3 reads CASSILGRENEQFF. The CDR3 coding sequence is TGTGCCAGTAGTATCCTCGGCCGGGAAAATGAGCAGTTCTTC. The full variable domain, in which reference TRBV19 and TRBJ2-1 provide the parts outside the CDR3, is DGGITQSPKYLFRKEGQNVTLSCEQNLNHDAMYWYRQDPGQGLRLIYYSQIVNDFQKGDIAEGYSVSREKKESFPLTVTSAQKNPTAFYLCASSILGRENEQFFGPGTRLTVL.

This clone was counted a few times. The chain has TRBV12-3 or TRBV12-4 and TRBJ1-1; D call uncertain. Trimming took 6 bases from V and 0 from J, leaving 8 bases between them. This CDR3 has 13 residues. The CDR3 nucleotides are TGTGCCAGCAGAGATAACATGAACACTGAAGCTTTCTTT. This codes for CASRDNMNTEAFF.

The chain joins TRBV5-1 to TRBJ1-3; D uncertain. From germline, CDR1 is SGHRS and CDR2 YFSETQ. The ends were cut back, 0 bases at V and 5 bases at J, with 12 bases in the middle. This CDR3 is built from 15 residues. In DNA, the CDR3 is TGCGCCAGCAGCTTGGCCGAGGGAGCTCGAAACACCATATATTTT. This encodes CASSLAEGARNTIYF.

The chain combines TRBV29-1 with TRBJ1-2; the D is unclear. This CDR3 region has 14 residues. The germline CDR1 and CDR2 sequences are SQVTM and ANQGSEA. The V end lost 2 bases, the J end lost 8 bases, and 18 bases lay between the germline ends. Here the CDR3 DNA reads TGCAGCGTTGAAAGACGGTCAAGGGAGCGGGGCTACACCTTC. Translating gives CSVERRSRERGYTF.

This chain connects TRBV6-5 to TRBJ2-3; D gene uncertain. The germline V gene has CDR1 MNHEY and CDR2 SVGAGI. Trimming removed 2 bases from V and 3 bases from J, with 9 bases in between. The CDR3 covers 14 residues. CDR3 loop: CASSYGQQTDTQYF. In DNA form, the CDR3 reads TGTGCCAGCAGTTACGGGCAGCAAACAGATACGCAGTATTTT.

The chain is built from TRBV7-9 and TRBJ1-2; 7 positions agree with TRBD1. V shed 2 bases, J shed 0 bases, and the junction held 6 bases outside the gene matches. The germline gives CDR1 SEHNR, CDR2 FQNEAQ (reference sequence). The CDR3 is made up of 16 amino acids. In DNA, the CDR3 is TGTGCCAGCAGCTTACCGGGACAGAACCCTAACTATGGCTACACCTTC. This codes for CASSLPGQNPNYGYTF.

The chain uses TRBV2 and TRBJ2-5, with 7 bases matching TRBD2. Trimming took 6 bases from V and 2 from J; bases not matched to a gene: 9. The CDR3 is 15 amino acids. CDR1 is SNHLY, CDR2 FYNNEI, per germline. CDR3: CASSGLVDRQETQYF. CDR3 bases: TGTGCCAGCAGCGGACTAGTGGATCGGCAAGAGACCCAGTACTTC.

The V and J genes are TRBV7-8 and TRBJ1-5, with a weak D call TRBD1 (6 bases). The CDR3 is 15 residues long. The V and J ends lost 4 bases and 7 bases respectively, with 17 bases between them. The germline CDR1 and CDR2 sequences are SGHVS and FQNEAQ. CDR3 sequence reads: CASSSYQGQEQPQHF. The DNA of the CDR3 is TGTGCCAGCAGCTCCTACCAGGGACAAGAGCAGCCCCAGCATTTT.